This T cell receptor beta chain comes out of a study of human T cells and chemical hapten exposure (dated by TCRdb to the early 2020s). In terms of the full investigation: For sensitization, 2% DPC in acetone was applied to a 2 cm by 2 cm area of upper inner arm skin. In alopecia patients, the study followed how the peripheral blood TCR repertoire changed in vivo over primary and secondary sensitization to diphenylcyclopropenone (DPC), a hapten. Blood samples were taken from patients before sensitization (week 0) and then at 2, 6 and about 24 weeks after DPC sensitization. Throughout the study period of roughly 24 weeks, patients also received therapeutic DPC doses to the scalp every week. Patch testing on the upper back used Finn chambers containing 0.01% DPC, with scoring done after 6 days according to International Contact Dermatitis Research Group standards. Most of the patients in the cohort were female, and the cohort covered alopecia areata with under or over 50% scalp involvement, alopecia totalis and alopecia universalis. Roughly 30 alopecia patients provided blood for TCR sequencing at one to four time points (pre-sensitization, 2, 6 and 24 weeks). Libraries were pooled for sequencing, and per-sample TCR yields varied mainly because of small differences in library volumes within the pool.

The research as a whole found: The number of PT1 expanded TCRs positively correlated with patch test score, significant at thresholds 8, 16 and 32 but not 4. Because all patients had alopecia, a presumed autoimmune disease, the immune response of the patients might differ from that of healthy individuals. No change with DPC sensitization was found in the number of TCRs above 1 in 1000 frequency, and no evidence of global repertoire structure alterations was found. Significantly more large CDR3 similarity clusters were formed by expanded TCRs than by pre-sensitization or healthy control sets, consistent with antigen-driven responses. After repeated subsampling, the strength of the expansion versus patch-test correlation and the threshold at which it became significant changed.

This clonotype came up many times. The antigen it recognizes is unknown. No base quality values were provided; no much bigger clone lies one nucleotide off. The library was produced with RACE. Reads for this sample came from a NextSeq 500. Library preparation attached unique molecular identifiers to individual cDNA molecules for quantitative, reproducible TCR counting. From each blood RNA sample, both TCR alpha and TCR beta chains were sequenced. The published analysis was carried out like this. The median number of TCRs per sample was approximately 98,000, ranging from about 20,000 to 690,600. V, J and CDR3 annotation of the TCR reads was carried out using the Decombinator software suite. Every sample was subsampled to the same number of TCRs (28,000) for the PS versus PT1 abundance plots. TCRs were defined as expanded if absent before sensitization and observed at least eight times at the 2-week time point. Through fastp at Q25 and MiXCR, TCRdb rebuilt clones from the public reads, retaining in-frame beta chains. Every CDR3 protein is listed once, alongside the most common genes and DNA of its rows. These V and J calls originate from TCRdb's pipeline instead of the authors' own analysis. The sample table lists under 450,000 distinct CDR3 sequences, approximately 5.1% of them with a count of one. Around 2.3% of the sample comes from the top ten.

Taken with the paper, the label for time point translates to: patch test 1, 2 weeks after DPC sensitization. The treatment or condition label, as the study defines it: therapeutic diphenylcyclopropenone sensitization with weekly scalp DPC. At every patch-test visit, the blood draw took place before the patch test was put on. To be eligible, patients had to be aged 18 to 70, diagnosed with alopecia and judged suitable for DPC therapy, while pregnant patients were excluded. Total RNA was isolated from unfractionated whole blood collected in Tempus Blood RNA tubes. The specimen comprised whole blood, sampled in connection with sensitization to the hapten diphenylcyclopropenone (DPC). This TCR derives from a woman aged 50 to 60 with alopecia areata. Some clones in this sample may be carry-over from other donors' samples.

The CDR3 has the sequence CASSFGNPNTEAFF. In nucleotides, the sequence is TGTGCCAGCAGTTTTGGGAACCCGAACACTGAAGCTTTCTTT. The chain couples TRBV12-3 or TRBV12-4 to TRBJ1-1, with the D gene not confidently named. Including cysteine and phenylalanine, the CDR3 has 14 amino acids. Only CDR3 DNA is held: 42 bases, read in frame from base 1. Trimming takes 3 bases from V and 1 base from J, and the germline ends sit 9 bases apart.